The entry below gives a single TCR beta chain sequence along with its context. What it binds is unknown. Germline CDR1 DFQATT, CDR2 SNEGSKA (reference sequence). The ends were cut back, 0 bases at V and 7 bases at J, with 9 bases in the middle. The CDR3 contains 12 residues. The source of the sample is a study of blood T cells in healthy people across ages. Regarding the study as a whole: Relative to aged donors, long-lived donors carried more naive CD4+ cells and displayed higher diversity.

A sample-barcoded 5' primer and a J-beta primer mix were used in a second PCR of roughly 6 to 12 cycles. Each CDR3 protein gets one entry after TCRdb re-called the 5' RACE reads with MiXCR. The data show approximately 730,000 distinct CDR3 sequences, roughly 50% seen once. The gene calls are TRBV20-1 and TRBJ1-2, with D unclear. Sequencing input: blood. The clonotype originates from a man older than 75 in good health. In DNA form, the CDR3 reads TGCAGTGCTAGAGATCCTCACTCTGGCTACACCTTC. As protein: CSARDPHSGYTF.